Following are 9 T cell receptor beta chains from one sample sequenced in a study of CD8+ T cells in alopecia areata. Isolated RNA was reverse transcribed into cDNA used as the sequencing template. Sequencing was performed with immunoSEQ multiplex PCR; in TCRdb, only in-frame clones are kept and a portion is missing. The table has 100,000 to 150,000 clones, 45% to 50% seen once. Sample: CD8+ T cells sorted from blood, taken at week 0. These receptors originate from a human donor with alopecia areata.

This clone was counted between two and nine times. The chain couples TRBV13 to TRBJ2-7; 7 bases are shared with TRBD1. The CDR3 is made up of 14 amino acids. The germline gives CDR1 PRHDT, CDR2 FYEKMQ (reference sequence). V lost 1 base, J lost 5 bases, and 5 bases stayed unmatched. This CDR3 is CASSLENRGHEQYF. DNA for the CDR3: TGTGCCAGCAGCTTAGAGAACAGGGGCCACGAGCAGTACTTC.

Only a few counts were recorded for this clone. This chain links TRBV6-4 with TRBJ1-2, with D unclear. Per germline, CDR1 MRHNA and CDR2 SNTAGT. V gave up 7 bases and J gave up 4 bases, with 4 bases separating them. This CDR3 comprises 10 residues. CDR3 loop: CASKGYGYTF. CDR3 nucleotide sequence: TGTGCCAGCAAGGGCTATGGCTACACCTTC.

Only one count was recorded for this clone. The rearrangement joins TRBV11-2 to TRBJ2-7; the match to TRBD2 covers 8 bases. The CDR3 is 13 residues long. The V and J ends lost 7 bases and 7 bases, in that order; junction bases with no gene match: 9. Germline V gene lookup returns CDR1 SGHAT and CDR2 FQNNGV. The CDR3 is CASTPPGGEEQYF. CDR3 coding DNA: TGTGCCAGCACCCCCCCGGGGGGGGAAGAGCAGTACTTC.

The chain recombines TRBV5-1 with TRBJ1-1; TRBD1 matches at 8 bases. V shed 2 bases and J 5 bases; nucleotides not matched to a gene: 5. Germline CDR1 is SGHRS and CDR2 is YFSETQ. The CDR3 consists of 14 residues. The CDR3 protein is CASSFRGQATEAFF. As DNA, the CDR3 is TGCGCCAGCAGCTTCAGGGGGCAGGCGACTGAAGCTTTCTTT. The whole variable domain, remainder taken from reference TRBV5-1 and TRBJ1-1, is KAGVTQTPRYLIKTRGQQVTLSCSPISGHRSVSWYQQTPGQGLQFLFEYFSETQRNKGNFPGRFSGRQFSNSRSEMNVSTLELGDSALYLCASSFRGQATEAFFGQGTRLTVV.

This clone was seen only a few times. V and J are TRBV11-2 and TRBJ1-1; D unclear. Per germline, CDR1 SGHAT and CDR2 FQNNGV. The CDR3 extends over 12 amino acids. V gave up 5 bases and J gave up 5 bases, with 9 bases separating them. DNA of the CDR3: TGTGCCAGCAGCCCTGGGAGGACTGAAGCTTTCTTT. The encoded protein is CASSPGRTEAFF.

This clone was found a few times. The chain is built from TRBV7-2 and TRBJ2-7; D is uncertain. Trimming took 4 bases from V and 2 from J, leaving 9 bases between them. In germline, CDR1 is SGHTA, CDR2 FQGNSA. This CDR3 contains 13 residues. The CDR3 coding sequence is TGTGCCAGCAGCTCCCACTCTACCTACGAGCAGTACTTC. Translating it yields CASSSHSTYEQYF.

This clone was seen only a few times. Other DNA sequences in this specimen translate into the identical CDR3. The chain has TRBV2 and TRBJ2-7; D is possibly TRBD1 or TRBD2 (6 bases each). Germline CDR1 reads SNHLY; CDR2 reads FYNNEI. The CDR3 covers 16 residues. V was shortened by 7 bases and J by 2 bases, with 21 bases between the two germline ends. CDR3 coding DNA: TGTGCCAGCATTATCTTCGGCGGGACAACTACCTACGAGCAGTACTTC. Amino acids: CASIIFGGTTTYEQYF.

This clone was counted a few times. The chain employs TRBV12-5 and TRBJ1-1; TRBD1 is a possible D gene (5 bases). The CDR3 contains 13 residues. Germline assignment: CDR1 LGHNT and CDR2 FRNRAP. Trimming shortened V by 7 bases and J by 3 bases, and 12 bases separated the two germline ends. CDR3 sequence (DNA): TGTGCTAGTGCCCGAGGGGCACACACTGAAGCTTTCTTT. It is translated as CASARGAHTEAFF. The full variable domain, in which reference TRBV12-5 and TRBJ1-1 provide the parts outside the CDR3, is DARVTQTPRHKVTEMGQEVTMRCQPILGHNTVFWYRQTMMQGLELLAYFRNRAPLDDSGMPKDRFSAEMPDATLATLKIQPSEPRDSAVYFCASARGAHTEAFFGQGTRLTVV.

CDR3 DNA sequence: TGTGCCAGCAGCTTGGGCAGTAGCGATACGCAGTATTTT. Protein: CASSLGSSDTQYF. The chain carries TRBV5-6 and TRBJ2-3, with no clear D. This CDR3 is built from 13 residues. V dropped 0 bases and J dropped 6 bases, with 8 bases sitting between them. The germline gives CDR1 SGHDT, CDR2 YYEEEE.